These 25 T cell receptor beta chains share one sample of origin, sequenced in a study of early stage breast cancer tumors listed by TCRdb under 2017. Receptor amplification or capture employed the immunoSEQ multiplex PCR assay. TCRdb re-hosts the immuneACCESS table, in-frame sequences only. Its copies lack some clones; in the studies checked, an unresolved V gene accounts for under half of them, and the cause for the rest is not known. The sample data list about 50,000 clones, and around 80% of these were observed just once. In total, the top ten clones hold around 3.4% of the sample. What was sequenced was blood. The origin of the receptors is a person in their 40s with breast cancer.

The V call is TRBV19, the J call TRBJ2-1, with 8 bases aligning to TRBD1. The CDR3 is 16 residues long. Germline V gene data show CDR1 as LNHDA and CDR2 as SQIVND (reference sequence). Losses at the gene ends were 8 bases for V and 7 bases for J; bases not matched to a gene: 16. In DNA, the CDR3 is TGTGCCAGTGCCACGGCCCGGGACAGGTCTAGGAATGAGCAGTTCTTC. Its translation is CASATARDRSRNEQFF.

The rearrangement joins TRBV10-3 to TRBJ2-7; D is possibly TRBD2 (5 bases). This CDR3 region has 13 residues. V lost 3 bases to trimming and J lost 7 bases, with 13 bases between them. Per the germline V gene, CDR1 is ENHRY and CDR2 is SYGVKD. The CDR3 sequence: CAISDSRGWEQYF. The CDR3 DNA reads TGTGCCATCAGTGACTCGAGAGGGTGGGAGCAGTACTTC.

V and J are TRBV27 and TRBJ2-1; the match to TRBD2 covers 11 bases. The CDR3 runs 16 residues. The trim removed 5 bases at V and 8 bases at J, leaving 11 bases unmatched. Germline CDR1 reads MNHEY; CDR2 reads SMNVEV (reference sequence). The CDR3 here is CASSHSWVAGGDEQFF. The CDR3, as DNA: TGTGCCAGCAGTCATTCCTGGGTAGCGGGAGGGGATGAGCAGTTCTTC.

The V call is TRBV6-1, the J call TRBJ2-1; D is perhaps TRBD2 (6 bases). The CDR3 contains 15 residues. Trimming pared 4 bases from V and 7 bases from J, leaving 17 bases between. Germline V gives CDR1 MNHNS, CDR2 SASEGT. This CDR3 reads CASSVAGRVDNEQFF. DNA for the CDR3: TGTGCCAGCAGTGTCGCGGGACGGGTAGATAATGAGCAGTTCTTC.

This clone was recorded only once. The chain has TRBV6-1 and TRBJ2-7, with 7 bases lining up with TRBD1. Germline lookup yields CDR1 MNHNS and CDR2 SASEGT. The CDR3 has 14 residues. The ends lost 4 bases at V and 3 bases at J; junction bases unmatched: 6. The CDR3 coding sequence is TGTGCCAGCAGTGGAGGACAGGCAAACTACGAGCAGTACTTC. This encodes CASSGGQANYEQYF.

The chain has TRBV11-2 and TRBJ2-1; TRBD2 aligns across 9 bases. V dropped 1 base and J dropped 6; count of bases not matched to a gene: 4. The germline V gene has CDR1 SGHAT and CDR2 FQNNGV. This CDR3 is 15 amino acids long. This chain's CDR3 is CASSLVAGVGNEQFF. CDR3 DNA: TGTGCCAGCAGCTTAGTAGCGGGAGTTGGCAATGAGCAGTTCTTC.

This clone appeared a single time. V is TRBV5-1 and J is TRBJ2-1, with 9 positions matching TRBD2. The CDR3 runs 16 residues. Germline-derived CDR1 and CDR2 are SGHRS and YFSETQ. V was pared by 4 bases and J by 4 bases, with 9 bases of the junction left unmatched. The CDR3 here is CASSPAGGLLYNEQFF. The DNA for the CDR3 is TGCGCCAGCAGCCCCGCGGGAGGGTTGCTGTACAATGAGCAGTTCTTC. The whole variable domain, filled in from reference TRBV5-1 and TRBJ2-1, reads KAGVTQTPRYLIKTRGQQVTLSCSPISGHRSVSWYQQTPGQGLQFLFEYFSETQRNKGNFPGRFSGRQFSNSRSEMNVSTLELGDSALYLCASSPAGGLLYNEQFFGPGTRLTVL.

CDR3 sequence: CASSAQPAGDTGELFF. The CDR3 DNA is TGCGCCAGCAGCGCCCAACCGGCAGGGGACACCGGGGAGCTGTTTTTT. J is TRBJ2-2 and V is TRBV5-1, with D possibly matching TRBD1 (6 bases). The germline V gene encodes CDR1 SGHRS and CDR2 YFSETQ. V was clipped by 4 bases and J by 3 bases, with 16 bases between them. This CDR3 is built from 16 residues.

This sequence joins TRBV6-1 and TRBJ1-4; 10 bases line up with TRBD1. The trim removed 5 bases at V and 7 bases at J, leaving 7 bases unmatched. From germline, CDR1 is MNHNS and CDR2 SASEGT. The CDR3 sequence is 15 residues long. This CDR3 is CASSSPGTGVEKLFF. Here the CDR3 DNA reads TGTGCCAGCAGTTCTCCCGGGACAGGGGTTGAAAAACTGTTTTTT.

This chain links TRBV18 with TRBJ2-7, with D perhaps TRBD2 (6 bases). CDR3 length equals 14 residues. V was pared by 6 bases and J by 7 bases, with 19 bases between. The germline gives CDR1 KGHSH, CDR2 LQKENI. Here the CDR3 reads CASSPPSGVGEQYF. Here the CDR3 DNA reads TGTGCCAGCTCCCCTCCGTCGGGAGTAGGTGAGCAGTACTTC.

CDR3 nucleotides: TGTGCCAGCACGGAGACTAGCGGGGGAAATGAGCAGTTCTTC. Translating gives CASTETSGGNEQFF. V is TRBV6-1 and J is TRBJ2-1, with 12 bases aligning to TRBD2. Unmatched junction bases numbered 5, after V lost 7 bases and J lost 7 bases. Germline CDR1 is MNHNS and CDR2 is SASEGT. The CDR3 consists of 14 residues.

The sample holds one count of this clone. V usage is TRBV7-2 and J usage is TRBJ2-5; D might be TRBD1 or TRBD2, each matching 5 bases. Germline V gene sequence: CDR1 SGHTA, CDR2 FQGNSA. V lost 1 base, J lost 5 bases, and 11 bases lay in between. CDR3 length: 14 residues. In nucleotides, the CDR3 is TGTGCCAGCAGCTTAGTTCAGGGCGGGGAGACCCAGTACTTC. Residues: CASSLVQGGETQYF.

This chain connects TRBV4-1 to TRBJ2-7; tentatively, D is TRBD1 (5 bases). V was trimmed by 3 bases and J by 0 bases, leaving 15 bases between them. The V gene's germline CDR1 is MGHRA and CDR2 YSYEKL. The CDR3 runs to 16 residues. The CDR3 reads CASSHGPDTSSYEQYF. In DNA form, the CDR3 reads TGCGCCAGCAGCCATGGCCCGGACACCAGCTCCTACGAGCAGTACTTC.

The V gene is TRBV7-9, the J gene TRBJ2-6; a possible D gene is TRBD2 (6 bases). CDR1 is SEHNR, CDR2 FQNEAQ, per germline (reference sequence). CDR3 length: 18 residues. Trimming shortened V by 1 base and J by 2 bases, and 15 bases separated the two germline ends. The CDR3 here is CASSLGGRGSTGANVLTF. The CDR3 DNA follows: TGTGCCAGCAGCTTAGGGGGACGGGGGAGTACTGGGGCCAACGTCCTGACTTTC.

V and J are TRBV5-1 and TRBJ1-1; TRBD1 aligns across 7 bases. The CDR3 contains 15 residues. V dropped 6 bases and J dropped 0; count of bases not matched to a gene: 8. Germline assignment: CDR1 SGHRS and CDR2 YFSETQ. The CDR3 is CASNQGGPLNTEAFF. CDR3 nucleotides: TGCGCCAGCAACCAGGGGGGGCCCCTGAACACTGAAGCTTTCTTT.

This chain connects TRBV5-1 to TRBJ2-3, with D possibly matching TRBD1 (6 bases). The CDR3 runs 15 residues. Germline CDR1 is SGHRS and CDR2 is YFSETQ. V gave up 0 bases and J gave up 5 bases, with 13 bases separating them. DNA for the CDR3: TGCGCCAGCAGCTTGGCCGCAGGGGTTGGAGATACGCAGTATTTT. Protein: CASSLAAGVGDTQYF. Supplemented by reference TRBV5-1 and TRBJ2-3, the full variable domain reads KAGVTQTPRYLIKTRGQQVTLSCSPISGHRSVSWYQQTPGQGLQFLFEYFSETQRNKGNFPGRFSGRQFSNSRSEMNVSTLELGDSALYLCASSLAAGVGDTQYFGPGTRLTVL.

The V and J genes are TRBV30 and TRBJ2-1; no reliable D call. The V and J ends lost 0 bases and 8 bases respectively, with 8 bases between them. This CDR3 spans 12 amino acids. Per germline, CDR1 GTSNPN and CDR2 SVGIG (reference sequence). CDR3 bases: TGTGCCTGGAGTGTAATCGTCCATGAGCAGTTCTTC. Protein sequence: CAWSVIVHEQFF.

This chain uses TRBV7-9 with TRBJ2-3; no firm D call. Trimming stripped 0 bases from V and 5 bases from J, with 6 bases between. This CDR3 region has 13 residues. From germline, CDR1 is SEHNR and CDR2 FQNEAQ (reference sequence). The chain's CDR3 is CASSLAWGDTQYF. CDR3 nucleotides: TGTGCCAGCAGCTTAGCTTGGGGAGATACGCAGTATTTT.

The chain recombines TRBV4-2 with TRBJ1-3; D gene unclear. Germline assignment: CDR1 LGHNA and CDR2 YNFKEQ. Trimming removed 4 bases at V and 2 bases at J, with 24 bases between. The CDR3 has 19 amino acids. The DNA of the CDR3 is TGTGCCAGCAGCCCAGTCAGCCCCGGGCAGGCTGACCCTGGAAACACCATATATTTT. The encoded protein is CASSPVSPGQADPGNTIYF.

Remarks on this clone: The junction departs from the called germline gene at one end, perhaps through a read error. The chain joins TRBV7-3 to TRBJ1-5; tentative D call: TRBD1 (5 bases). The CDR3 is 13 residues long. Germline loops: CDR1 SGHTA, CDR2 FQGTGA. Here the CDR3 DNA reads TGTGCCAGCAGCTTAGGGGGTGATCAGCCCCAACATTTT. Translating it yields CASSLGGDQPQHF.

The V call is TRBV7-9, the J call TRBJ2-2; the D is unclear. Trimming took 0 bases from V and 12 from J, leaving 8 bases between them. Germline CDR1 and CDR2: SEHNR and FQNEAQ (reference sequence). CDR3 size: 12 residues. This CDR3 reads CASSLAKLQLFF. CDR3 bases: TGTGCCAGCAGCTTAGCTAAACTACAGCTGTTTTTT.

The gene calls are TRBV7-9 and TRBJ2-3; D not resolved. The CDR3 sequence is 17 residues long. V lost 5 bases and J lost 2, with 20 bases in between. Germline V CDR1 and CDR2: SEHNR, FQNEAQ (reference sequence). CDR3 coding DNA: TGTGCCAGCAGCCCAGGACGAGCCTTTGGGATCACAGATACGCAGTATTTT. Translation: CASSPGRAFGITDTQYF.

This clone showed up just a few times. The chain joins TRBV29-1 to TRBJ1-1; weak D call: TRBD1 (5 bases). V was clipped by 3 bases and J by 2 bases, with 10 bases between them. The germline V gene has CDR1 SQVTM and CDR2 ANQGSEA. The CDR3 runs to 13 residues. CDR3 DNA sequence: TGCAGCGTTGACGGGGGAGGAAACACTGAAGCTTTCTTT. This sequence encodes CSVDGGGNTEAFF.

V gene TRBV30 combines with J gene TRBJ2-3; D gene uncertain. This CDR3 spans 13 amino acids. V lost 0 bases and J lost 4, with 8 bases in between. The V gene's germline CDR1 is GTSNPN and CDR2 SVGIG (reference sequence). The CDR3 is CAWSVVKADTQYF. The CDR3 region has the DNA TGTGCCTGGAGTGTAGTAAAGGCAGATACGCAGTATTTT. Full variable domain (missing parts from reference TRBV30 and TRBJ2-3): SQTIHQWPATLVQPVGSPLSLECTVEGTSNPNLYWYRQAAGRGLQLLFYSVGIGQISSEVPQNLSASRPQDRQFILSSKKLLLSDSGFYLCAWSVVKADTQYFGPGTRLTVL.

The chain has TRBV7-8 and TRBJ2-5; D is unclear. The germline V gene encodes CDR1 SGHVS and CDR2 FQNEAQ. V was trimmed by 5 bases and J by 5 bases, leaving 9 bases between them. This CDR3 region has 12 residues. This chain's CDR3 is CASSTRRETQYF. The CDR3 DNA reads as TGTGCCAGCAGCACCCGTCGGGAGACCCAGTACTTC.